This note documents a single TCR beta chain sequence. In the authors' workflow: Reference gene primer amplification in the assay estimated nucleated cell counts. Using immunoSEQ multiplex PCR, the repertoire was profiled, and TCRdb retains in-frame clones only, with some absent. V, J and clone size derive from that table, while D and trimming were established from the DNA sequence. The top ten hold approximately 0.93% of the sample, which has about 350,000 clones, almost 90% seen once. The CDR3 totals 18 residues. Germline-derived CDR1 and CDR2 are LGHDT and YNNKEL (reference sequence). Trimming took 1 base from V and 6 from J; bases not matched to a gene: 12. This record comes from a study of blood T cell repertoires in COVID-19. As for the study in general: T cells, B-cell-depleted T cells, or PBMCs provided the cDNA or gDNA that served as material.

This rearrangement joins TRBV3-1 (or the pseudogene TRBV3-2) to TRBJ2-7, with TRBD2 matching over 13 bases. The TCR was taken from a woman in her twenties or thirties who had been exposed to COVID-19. Sequencing used PBMCs or T cells enriched from blood (not recorded which). The CDR3 nucleotides are TGTGCCAGCAGCCAAGTACGAGAGACTAGCGGGAGGCCGACCGAGCAGTACTTC. It encodes CASSQVRETSGRPTEQYF.